This TCR beta chain was recorded in a study of T cells after yellow fever vaccination. CDR3 length: 12 amino acids. Germline lookup yields CDR1 DFQATT and CDR2 SNEGSKA (reference sequence). With 6 bases clipped from V and 3 bases from J, the junction kept 4 bases outside the gene matches. Study findings and constraints: Contaminating bulk clonotypes could be abundant in FACS-sorted repertoires.

The study made its TCR cDNA through 5'RACE template switching. That step introduced a universal primer site along with UMIs. TCRdb reanalysed the 5' RACE reads using MiXCR and keeps one entry per CDR3 protein. The sample lists about 74,000 distinct CDR3 sequences, around 6.9% occurring once. This clonotype was recorded many times. What it recognizes is unknown. The sequenced sample was CD8+ T cells sorted from PBMCs, obtained around 5 days after the first yellow fever vaccination. This chain links TRBV20-1 with TRBJ1-1; 7 nucleotides align to TRBD1. The TCR comes from a man younger than 35 who received the YFV17D yellow fever vaccine. DNA of the CDR3: TGCAGTGCCCGACAGGGCTACACTGAAGCTTTCTTT. Its protein is CSARQGYTEAFF.